Below, 8 T cell receptor beta chains from the same sample are listed, as sequenced in a study of blood T cell repertoires in COVID-19. Sequenced by immunoSEQ multiplex PCR; TCRdb stores in-frame clones only, minus some. The repertoire holds more than 110,000 clones, with nearly 85% as singletons. What was sequenced was peripheral blood. These receptors all stem from a human donor in a cohort sampled during active COVID-19.

This clone was observed once. The chain recombines TRBV5-1 with TRBJ2-1, with TRBD2 matching 13 bases. The CDR3 sequence is 16 residues long. V shed 4 bases and J 7 bases; nucleotides not matched to a gene: 8. In germline, CDR1 is SGHRS, CDR2 YFSETQ. The CDR3 here is CASSALTSGGRNEQFF. The CDR3, as DNA: TGCGCCAGCAGCGCCCTGACTAGCGGGGGGCGTAATGAGCAGTTCTTC.

The chain carries TRBV2 and TRBJ1-4; 7 bases agree with TRBD1. Germline CDR1 and CDR2: SNHLY and FYNNEI. J was trimmed by 6 bases and V by 6 bases; bases with no gene match: 1. The CDR3 loop spans 12 amino acids. CDR3: CASRGTDEKLFF. The CDR3 coding sequence is TGTGCCAGCAGGGGGACAGATGAAAAACTGTTTTTT.

The rearrangement links TRBV18 to TRBJ2-7, with 8 positions matching TRBD1. Germline CDR1 reads KGHSH; CDR2 reads LQKENI. CDR3 size: 15 residues. V gave up 3 bases and J gave up 5 bases; unmatched junction bases: 9. DNA for the CDR3: TGTGCCAGCTCACCGGGCCAGGACAGGGTCCACGAGCAGTACTTC. It yields the protein CASSPGQDRVHEQYF.

This clone has a single count. V is TRBV7-2 and J is TRBJ1-3; 8 bases fit TRBD1. This CDR3 contains 15 residues. After removal of 4 bases from V and 4 bases from J, the junction contained 6 bases not matched to a gene. Germline V gives CDR1 SGHTA, CDR2 FQGNSA. The CDR3 DNA sequence: TGTGCCAGCAGCTCAACCAGGGGGCTCGGAAACACCATATATTTT. Translation: CASSSTRGLGNTIYF. The entire variable domain, with the rest obtained from reference TRBV7-2 and TRBJ1-3, is as follows: GAGVSQSPSNKVTEKGKDVELRCDPISGHTALYWYRQSLGQGLEFLIYFQGNSAPDKSGLPSDRFSAERTGGSVSTLTIQRTQQEDSAVYLCASSSTRGLGNTIYFGEGSWLTVV.

The chain joins TRBV5-1 to TRBJ1-6, with 8 positions matching TRBD1. The germline CDR1 and CDR2 sequences are SGHRS and YFSETQ. Trimming took 0 bases from V and 5 from J; bases not matched to a gene: 7. The CDR3 is 17 residues long. For the CDR3, the DNA is TGCGCCAGCAGCTTGGTCCAGGGGGCCTTGGATAATTCACCCCTCCACTTT. This sequence encodes CASSLVQGALDNSPLHF.

The V call is TRBV4-1, the J call TRBJ1-5, with 8 bases matching TRBD1. CDR1 is MGHRA and CDR2 is YSYEKL in the germline V gene. CDR3 length: 15 amino acids. V lost 4 bases and J lost 4; bases outside the gene matches: 6. CDR3 in amino acids: CASSPRDRSNQPQHF. The DNA of the CDR3 is TGCGCCAGCAGCCCCCGGGACAGGTCAAATCAGCCCCAGCATTTT.

The gene calls are TRBV7-8 and TRBJ2-5, with D possibly being TRBD2 (5 bases). Germline V gene lookup returns CDR1 SGHVS and CDR2 FQNEAQ. Trimming shortened V by 5 bases and J by 7 bases, and 23 bases separated the two germline ends. The CDR3 covers 16 residues. The CDR3 is CASSPGTWRTRGTQYF. The CDR3 nucleotides are TGTGCCAGCAGCCCAGGAACCTGGCGAACCCGGGGGACCCAGTACTTC. Full variable domain (rest looked up from reference TRBV7-8 and TRBJ2-5): GAGVSQSPRYKVAKRGQDVALRCDPISGHVSLFWYQQALGQGPEFLTYFQNEAQLDKSGLPSDRFFAERPEGSVSTLKIQRTQQEDSAVYLCASSPGTWRTRGTQYFGPGTRLLVL.

The chain combines TRBV5-6 with TRBJ2-1; 14 nucleotides agree with TRBD2. CDR1 SGHDT and CDR2 YYEEEE come from the germline V gene. V dropped 1 base and J dropped 7; count of bases not matched to a gene: 4. This CDR3 comprises 16 residues. CDR3 coding DNA: TGTGCCAGCAGCTTGAGGGGGACTAGCGGGAGAAATGAGCAGTTCTTC. Encoded protein: CASSLRGTSGRNEQFF. The variable domain in full, completed from reference TRBV5-6 and TRBJ2-1, reads DAGVTQSPTHLIKTRGQQVTLRCSPKSGHDTVSWYQQALGQGPQFIFQYYEEEERQRGNFPDRFSGHQFPNYSSELNVNALLLGDSALYLCASSLRGTSGRNEQFFGPGTRLTVL.